What follows are 26 T cell receptor beta chains derived from one specimen sequenced in a study of blood T cell repertoires in COVID-19. This table comes from immunoSEQ multiplex PCR, and its TCRdb copy is limited to in-frame clones, with some not included. Of about 200,000 clones in the sample, about four fifths were seen once. The sequenced material came from peripheral blood. The receptor set was obtained from a woman aged 70 to 79 with active or convalescent COVID-19.

This clone was seen at least ten times. V gene TRBV5-1 combines with J gene TRBJ2-5; a weak D match, TRBD2 (6 bases). This CDR3 contains 15 residues. The V gene's germline CDR1 is SGHRS and CDR2 YFSETQ. Trimming removed 6 bases at V and 0 bases at J, with 15 bases between. The CDR3 nucleotides read TGCGCCAGCAACCCCGGGGGAGGCGACCAAGAGACCCAGTACTTC. Translating it yields CASNPGGGDQETQYF.

The rearrangement uses TRBV4-1 and TRBJ2-2, with 10 nucleotides matching TRBD2. In germline, CDR1 is MGHRA, CDR2 YSYEKL. CDR3 length: 18 residues. Losses at the gene ends were 1 base for V and 1 base for J; bases not matched to a gene: 6. The CDR3 DNA reads as TGCGCCAGCAGCCAAGCTCGCGGACTAGCGGAGAACACCGGGGAGCTGTTTTTT. Protein sequence: CASSQARGLAENTGELFF.

In this sample, this clone is large. This chain joins TRBV19 and TRBJ2-7, with 9 bases that match TRBD1. The length of the CDR3 is 12 residues. The germline gives CDR1 LNHDA, CDR2 SQIVND (reference sequence). Losses at the gene ends were 7 bases for V and 5 bases for J; bases not matched to a gene: 3. CDR3: CASTRTGDEQYF. DNA of the CDR3: TGTGCCAGTACCCGGACAGGGGACGAGCAGTACTTC.

This chain joins TRBV21-1 and TRBJ2-1; TRBD2 reflects the table's D call only, with no check against the DNA. TRBV21-1 is flagged as a pseudogene. CDR3 length: 16 amino acids. The CDR3 nucleotides read TGTGCCAGCAGCAAAGGCCCGCGGAGCTCCTACAATGAGCAGTTCTTC. Amino acid sequence: CASSKGPRSSYNEQFF.

This clone was recorded only once. This chain links TRBV4-1 with TRBJ1-5, with a weak D call TRBD1 (5 bases). The CDR3 consists of 18 residues. Germline lookup yields CDR1 MGHRA and CDR2 YSYEKL. The V gene lost 0 bases and the J gene lost 5 bases, with 20 bases spanning the gap. The CDR3 protein is CASSQDSGGGSPYQPQHF. The CDR3 DNA reads as TGCGCCAGCAGCCAAGATTCGGGCGGGGGATCCCCCTATCAGCCCCAGCATTTT.

The rearrangement links TRBV11-2 to TRBJ2-1, with D tentatively TRBD2 (6 bases). The V gene lost 1 base and the J gene lost 0 bases, with 10 bases spanning the gap. Germline-derived CDR1 and CDR2 are SGHAT and FQNNGV. The CDR3 loop spans 16 amino acids. In DNA form, the CDR3 reads TGTGCCAGCAGCTTAGGTAAGGACTACTCCTACAATGAGCAGTTCTTC. The encoded protein is CASSLGKDYSYNEQFF.

The CDR3 here is CATSRYGTVGPYGYTF. The CDR3 coding sequence is TGTGCCACCAGCAGATATGGGACAGTTGGACCCTATGGCTACACCTTC. The gene calls are TRBV15 and TRBJ1-2; 7 positions match TRBD1. The V and J ends lost 2 bases and 4 bases, in that order; junction bases with no gene match: 10. The CDR3 loop spans 16 amino acids. Germline CDR1 and CDR2: LNHNV and YYDKDF (reference sequence).

The chain recombines TRBV28 with TRBJ2-6, with a possible D match to TRBD1 (5 bases). V was cut by 3 bases and J by 0 bases, with 12 bases left in between. This CDR3 comprises 17 residues. From germline, CDR1 is MDHEN and CDR2 SYDVKM. The CDR3 nucleotides are TGTGCCAGCAGTTTTTACACAGGAGCCTCTGGGGCCAACGTCCTGACTTTC. Its protein is CASSFYTGASGANVLTF.

The chain couples TRBV7-9 to TRBJ2-7, with 7 bases lining up with TRBD1. After removal of 5 bases from V and 4 bases from J, the junction contained 11 bases not matched to a gene. Germline CDR1 and CDR2: SEHNR and FQNEAQ (reference sequence). The CDR3 totals 15 residues. The chain's CDR3 is CASSLSVGTVYEQYF. CDR3 DNA: TGTGCCAGCAGCCTCTCAGTCGGGACAGTATACGAGCAGTACTTC.

The chain is built from TRBV7-9 and TRBJ2-7; no clear D. Trimming shortened V by 5 bases and J by 6 bases, and 8 bases separated the two germline ends. There are 11 residues in the CDR3. The germline CDR1 and CDR2 sequences are SEHNR and FQNEAQ (reference sequence). CDR3 sequence (DNA): TGTGCCAGCAGCAGACTCGGCGAGCAGTACTTC. Encoded protein: CASSRLGEQYF.

The gene calls are TRBV6-5 and TRBJ2-3; 8 nucleotides match TRBD2. The CDR3 runs to 14 residues. Germline-derived CDR1 and CDR2 are MNHEY and SVGAGI. V lost 7 bases and J lost 1; bases outside the gene matches: 4. The CDR3 spells CASTLTSGTDTQYF. In nucleotides, the CDR3 is TGTGCCAGCACCCTGACTAGCGGCACAGATACGCAGTATTTT.

The rearrangement joins TRBV18 to TRBJ1-5; a possible D gene is TRBD1 (5 bases). Germline V gene sequence: CDR1 KGHSH, CDR2 LQKENI. CDR3 length equals 15 residues. V gave up 5 bases and J gave up 1 base, with 12 bases separating them. The CDR3, as DNA: TGTGCCAGCTCAGATACAGGTCTGAGCAATCAGCCCCAGCATTTT. Amino acids: CASSDTGLSNQPQHF.

The CDR3 DNA sequence: TGTGCCAGCAGCCGACTTACAGATACGCAGTATTTT. Translated, it gives CASSRLTDTQYF. The V call is TRBV7-9, the J call TRBJ2-3; D gene unclear. The CDR3 is made up of 12 amino acids. Germline V gene lookup returns CDR1 SEHNR and CDR2 FQNEAQ (reference sequence). V was trimmed by 5 bases and J by 3 bases, leaving 6 bases between them.

This rearrangement joins TRBV5-6 to TRBJ2-5; D not certain. From germline, CDR1 is SGHDT and CDR2 YYEEEE. Deletions cut 2 bases from V and 7 bases from J, with 6 bases between. This CDR3 has 11 residues. The CDR3 sequence is CASSFGGTQYF. CDR3 nucleotide sequence: TGTGCCAGCAGCTTTGGCGGGACCCAGTACTTC.

The rearrangement uses TRBV18 and TRBJ1-1; D is ambiguous. This CDR3 has 13 amino acids. V dropped 4 bases and J dropped 0 bases, with 6 bases sitting between them. In germline, CDR1 is KGHSH, CDR2 LQKENI. CDR3 loop: CASSRGVNTEAFF. CDR3 DNA: TGTGCCAGCTCACGAGGCGTGAACACTGAAGCTTTCTTT. Using reference TRBV18 and TRBJ1-1 for the parts outside the CDR3, the full variable domain is NAGVMQNPRHLVRRRGQEARLRCSPMKGHSHVYWYRQLPEEGLKFMVYLQKENIIDESGMPKERFSAEFPKEGPSILRIQQVVRGDSAAYFCASSRGVNTEAFFGQGTRLTVV.

The chain joins TRBV27 to TRBJ2-1; 7 positions match TRBD1. The CDR3 totals 16 residues. V dropped 3 bases and J dropped 4; count of bases not matched to a gene: 9. CDR1 is MNHEY, CDR2 SMNVEV, per germline (reference sequence). CDR3 sequence: CASSFSTGVGYNEQFF. The CDR3 DNA reads TGTGCCAGCAGTTTTTCCACAGGGGTGGGGTACAATGAGCAGTTCTTC.

The chain joins TRBV5-5 to TRBJ2-7; weak D call: TRBD2 (6 bases). V gave up 0 bases and J gave up 0 bases, with 10 bases separating them. The germline CDR1 and CDR2 sequences are SGHKS and YYEKEE (reference sequence). The CDR3 runs 15 residues. The CDR3 sequence is CASSLEWDFSYEQYF. As DNA, the CDR3 is TGTGCCAGCAGCTTGGAGTGGGACTTCTCCTACGAGCAGTACTTC.

CDR3 DNA: TGTGCCACCAGCAGAGACGAATTTGGGACAGACTATGGCTACACCTTC. Translation: CATSRDEFGTDYGYTF. J is TRBJ1-2 and V is TRBV15, with 7 bases fitting TRBD1. Germline V gene sequence: CDR1 LNHNV, CDR2 YYDKDF (reference sequence). V lost 0 bases and J lost 3; bases outside the gene matches: 7. The length of the CDR3 is 16 residues.

V usage is TRBV2 and J usage is TRBJ1-6; tentative D call: TRBD1 (6 bases). The CDR3 is 18 amino acids. From germline, CDR1 is SNHLY and CDR2 FYNNEI. V lost 2 bases and J lost 0, with 14 bases in between. CDR3 loop: CASSETGKKSSYNSPLHF. CDR3 bases: TGTGCCAGCAGTGAAACAGGGAAAAAGAGCTCCTATAATTCACCCCTCCACTTT.

J is TRBJ2-7 and V is TRBV2; D is uncertain. Trimming removed 6 bases from V and 6 bases from J, with 9 bases in between. This CDR3 region has 11 residues. From germline, CDR1 is SNHLY and CDR2 FYNNEI. The CDR3 DNA reads TGTGCCAGCAGGGGCCTCGGCGAGCAGTACTTC. Encoded protein: CASRGLGEQYF. Full variable domain (remainder filled in from reference TRBV2 and TRBJ2-7): EPEVTQTPSHQVTQMGQEVILRCVPISNHLYFYWYRQILGQKVEFLVSFYNNEISEKSEIFDDQFSVERPDGSNFTLKIRSTKLEDSAMYFCASRGLGEQYFGPGTRLTVT.

The chain combines TRBV11-3 with TRBJ1-1, with D unresolved. The V end was cut by 1 base, the J end by 5 bases, with 8 bases between. This CDR3 spans 13 amino acids. Germline-derived CDR1 and CDR2 are SGHNT and YENEEA. In DNA, the CDR3 is TGTGCCAGCAGCTTAGGCGCGGTGACTGAAGCTTTCTTT. Translation gives CASSLGAVTEAFF.

The genes are TRBV19 and TRBJ1-5; 8 bases agree with TRBD1. Looked up from germline, CDR1 is LNHDA and CDR2 is SQIVND (reference sequence). V lost 3 bases, J lost 7 bases, and 11 bases stayed unmatched. The CDR3 loop spans 16 amino acids. Here the CDR3 DNA reads TGTGCCAGTAGTATCCTAGGACAGGGCGGGATGCAGCCCCAGCATTTT. It is translated as CASSILGQGGMQPQHF.

This chain uses TRBV5-6 with TRBJ2-1, with TRBD2 identical over 10 bases. Trimming at V came to 2 bases and at J to 4 bases, leaving 3 bases not matched to a gene. Germline CDR1 and CDR2: SGHDT and YYEEEE. CDR3 length: 15 amino acids. Here the CDR3 DNA reads TGTGCCAGCAGCTTCACTAGCGGGACTTACAATGAGCAGTTCTTC. Translated, it gives CASSFTSGTYNEQFF. Based on the CDR3 plus reference TRBV5-6 and TRBJ2-1, the full variable domain is DAGVTQSPTHLIKTRGQQVTLRCSPKSGHDTVSWYQQALGQGPQFIFQYYEEEERQRGNFPDRFSGHQFPNYSSELNVNALLLGDSALYLCASSFTSGTYNEQFFGPGTRLTVL.

V is TRBV29-1 and J is TRBJ1-1, with 7 bases matching TRBD1. From germline, CDR1 is SQVTM and CDR2 ANQGSEA. The CDR3 contains 15 residues. J was trimmed by 5 bases and V by 6 bases; bases with no gene match: 15. The CDR3 loop is CSVIVRQGVVTEAFF. In DNA form, the CDR3 reads TGCAGCGTAATCGTCCGGCAGGGGGTCGTGACTGAAGCTTTCTTT.

The chain carries TRBV6-5 and TRBJ1-5; D possibly corresponds to TRBD1 (5 bases). The CDR3 is 12 residues long. Deletions cut 7 bases from V and 2 bases from J, with 6 bases between. Germline CDR1 reads MNHEY; CDR2 reads SVGAGI. CDR3 sequence reads: CASTGGNQPQHF. CDR3 in DNA: TGTGCCAGCACGGGGGGCAATCAGCCCCAGCATTTT.

This rearrangement joins TRBV19 to TRBJ2-7; 8 bases are a match to TRBD2. The CDR3 is 13 residues long. The V gene end was trimmed by 5 bases and the J gene end by 3 bases; junction bases not matched to a gene: 3. Germline V gene sequence: CDR1 LNHDA, CDR2 SQIVND (reference sequence). The CDR3 loop reads CASSYSGSYEQYF. The CDR3 nucleotides read TGTGCCAGTAGTTACAGCGGGAGCTACGAGCAGTACTTC.